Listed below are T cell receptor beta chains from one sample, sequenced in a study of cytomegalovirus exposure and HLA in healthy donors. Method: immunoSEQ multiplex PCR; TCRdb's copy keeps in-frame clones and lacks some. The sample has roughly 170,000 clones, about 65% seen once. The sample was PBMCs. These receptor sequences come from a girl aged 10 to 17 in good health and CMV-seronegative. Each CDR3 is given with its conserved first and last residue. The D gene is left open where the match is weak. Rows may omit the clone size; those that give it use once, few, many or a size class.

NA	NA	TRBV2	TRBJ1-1	TGTGCCAGCAGTGAGACGGAGGCTTTCTTT	CASSETEAFF
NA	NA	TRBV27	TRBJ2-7	TGTGCCAGCAGTTTCGGAGAGGAAGCCTACGAGCAGTACTTC	CASSFGEEAYEQYF
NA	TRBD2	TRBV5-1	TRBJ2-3	TGCGCCAGCAGCTCGGGACTAGCTAGCACAGATACGCAGTATTTT	CASSSGLASTDTQYF
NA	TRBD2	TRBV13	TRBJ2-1	TGTGCCAGCAGCTTGCTAGCGGGGGGCGATAGCTCCTACAATGAGCAGTTCTTC	CASSLLAGGDSSYNEQFF
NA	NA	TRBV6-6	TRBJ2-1	TGTGCCAGCAGTTTCGCCTCGAGCTCCTACAATGAGCAGTTCTTC	CASSFASSSYNEQFF
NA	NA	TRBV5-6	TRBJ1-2	TGTGCCAGCAGGGAGGGAATCGGGGGCTACACCTTC	CASREGIGGYTF
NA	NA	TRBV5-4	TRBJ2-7	TGTGCCAGCAGCTTGTGGGGCCAGAACGAGCAGTACTTC	CASSLWGQNEQYF
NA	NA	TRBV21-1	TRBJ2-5	TGTGCCAGCAGCAAGGACAGGAAAGGGCGAGAGACCCAGTACTTC	CASSKDRKGRETQYF
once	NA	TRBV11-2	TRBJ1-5	TGTGCCAGCAGCTTGGACGGGGAAGCCCAGCATTTT	CASSLDGEAQHF
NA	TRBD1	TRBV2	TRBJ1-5	TGTGCCAGCAGTGCCGGGGTGACAGGGGCCTGGAATCAGCCCCAGCATTTT	CASSAGVTGAWNQPQHF
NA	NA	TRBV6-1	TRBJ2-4	TGTGCCAGCAGTTTAATAGGACAGAAAAACATTCAGTACTTC	CASSLIGQKNIQYF
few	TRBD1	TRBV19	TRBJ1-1	TGTGCCACCCGGGACAGGGGGTTCCTCGGGGGAGCTTTCTTT	CATRDRGFLGGAFF
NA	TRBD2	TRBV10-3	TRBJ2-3	TGTGCCATCAGTGAGTCCGCGGGGGGGGGCACAGATACGCAGTATTTT	CAISESAGGGTDTQYF
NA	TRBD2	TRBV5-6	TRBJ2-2	TGTGCCAGCAGCCAGGGACTAGCGGGGTACACCGGGGAGCTGTTTTTT	CASSQGLAGYTGELFF
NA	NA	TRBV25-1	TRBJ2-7	TGTGCCAGCAGTGACACGGGTTACGAGCAGTACTTC	CASSDTGYEQYF
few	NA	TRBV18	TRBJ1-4	TGTGCCAGCTCAAGACCCGACATCGGTCAGGAAAAACTGTTTTTT	CASSRPDIGQEKLFF
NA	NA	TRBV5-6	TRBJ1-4	TGTGCCAGCAGCTCAGACGGGGTGGGCGAAAAACTGTTTTTT	CASSSDGVGEKLFF
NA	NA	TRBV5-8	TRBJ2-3	TGTGCCAGCAGCGCCGCCCAGGCCAATACGCAGTATTTT	CASSAAQANTQYF
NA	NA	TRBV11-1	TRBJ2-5	TGTGCCAGCAGCTTTGGGGGGCAAGAGACCCAGTACTTC	CASSFGGQETQYF
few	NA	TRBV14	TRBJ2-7	TGTGCCAGCAGCCAATCTTCTCTTGAGCAGTACTTC	CASSQSSLEQYF
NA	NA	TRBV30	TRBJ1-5	TGTGCCTGGAGTCCAGGGAATCAGCCCCAGCATTTT	CAWSPGNQPQHF
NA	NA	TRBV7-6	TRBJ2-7	TGTGCCAGCAGCCTTCGAGGAGGGCCCCCCTACGAGCAGTACTTC	CASSLRGGPPYEQYF
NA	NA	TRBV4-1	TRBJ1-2	TGCGCCAGCAGCCAGGCGAAAGGCGCACTAGTTGGCTACACCTTC	CASSQAKGALVGYTF
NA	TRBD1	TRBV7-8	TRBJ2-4	TGTGCCAGCAGCTTCGACCCGGGACAGGCAGGAAACATTCAGTACTTC	CASSFDPGQAGNIQYF
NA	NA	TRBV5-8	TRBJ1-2	TGTGCCAGCAGCCCACAGGGACCCTATGGCTACACCTTC	CASSPQGPYGYTF
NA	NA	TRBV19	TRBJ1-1	TGTGCCAGTAGTATTAAGGGACAAGGGAACACTGAAGCTTTCTTT	CASSIKGQGNTEAFF
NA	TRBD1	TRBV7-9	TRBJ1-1	TGTGCCAGCAGCGTCACAGGGGGCCGCACTGAAGCTTTCTTT	CASSVTGGRTEAFF
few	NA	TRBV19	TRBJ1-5	TGTGCCAGTACCCCCGAAGGCAGGAGCAATCAGCCCCAGCATTTT	CASTPEGRSNQPQHF
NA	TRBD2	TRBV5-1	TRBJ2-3	TGCGCCAGCAGCTTGGCCGGGCTAGCGGGGGGGAGAAGGGGGACAGATACGCAGTATTTT	CASSLAGLAGGRRGTDTQYF
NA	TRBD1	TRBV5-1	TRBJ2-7	TGCGCCAGCAGTCCTCACAGGGGGGTACACGAGCAGTACTTC	CASSPHRGVHEQYF
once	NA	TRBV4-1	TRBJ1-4	TGCGCCAGCAGCCATTCCTTCGGGGGGGAAAAACTGTTTTTT	CASSHSFGGEKLFF
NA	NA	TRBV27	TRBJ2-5	TGTGCCAGCAGTCCCATTATTGGGGGGAAGGGGACCCAGTACTTC	CASSPIIGGKGTQYF
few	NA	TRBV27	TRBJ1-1	TGTGCCAGCAACTCCCTCCTTAACACTGAAGCTTTCTTT	CASNSLLNTEAFF
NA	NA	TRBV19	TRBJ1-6	TGTGCCAGTAGTCTCCGGAATACGGGGTCCGGGAATTCACCCCTCCACTTT	CASSLRNTGSGNSPLHF
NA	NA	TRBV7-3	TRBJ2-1	TGTGCCAGCAGCCTAACCACCGGAGTAGTTGAGCAGTTCTTC	CASSLTTGVVEQFF